This T cell receptor (beta chain) was retrieved from a study of cytomegalovirus exposure and HLA in healthy donors. Study-wide results and caveats: In a later analysis, several top co-occurrence clusters appeared linked to parvovirus B19, influenza, CMV and Epstein-Barr virus.

A note on this clone: Its antigen is as yet unknown.

Healthy people donating bone marrow made up the donors. The CDR3 is 17 amino acids. The germline V gene encodes CDR1 SGHDN and CDR2 FVKESK. Deletions cut 0 bases from V and 2 bases from J, with 15 bases between. Vbeta (60) and Jbeta (13) primers were used in the PCR. Sequencing was performed with immunoSEQ multiplex PCR; in TCRdb, only in-frame clones are kept and a portion is missing. Here the sample spans nearly 110,000 clones, 75% being singletons. The receptor comes from a male donor in good health and CMV-seropositive. The sequencing sample was made of PBMCs. The chain recombines TRBV14 with TRBJ2-3, with TRBD2 as a possible D gene (7 bases). As DNA, the CDR3 is TGTGCCAGCAGCCAAGATGAGGGGAGGGGACACACAGATACGCAGTATTTT. Translation gives CASSQDEGRGHTDTQYF.